This TCR beta chain derives from a study of T cell responses to AZD1222 COVID-19 vaccine (dated by TCRdb to about 2021). Study-wide context: AZD1222 recipients given second doses at about 4 weeks or at about 12 weeks were pooled, since spike-specific TCR depth and breadth were not found to differ between the two schedules. A total of just over 230 trial participants underwent TCR sequencing, of whom some 200 had received two doses of AZD1222 and about 26 had received two doses of the MenACWY control vaccine. Trial participants were enrolled into age subgroups of 18-55, 56-69 and 70-plus years, which contained about 150, 27 and 61 TCR-sequenced participants, respectively.

What the study reported, not specific to this receptor: Participants were mostly white British, with more females than males. The authors suggested clonal diversity may have been underestimated. Spike-specific TCR breadth and depth rose significantly after two AZD1222 doses compared with day 0 and with MenACWY recipients. CD4 TCRs associated with the vaccine covered the entire spike protein, and the dominant responses were in regions 160-218 and 743-854. The 56-69-year group was small, and its depth increase did not reach significance, likely because of low power. No day 14 peak-response samples were available, so repertoires were characterized only after the peak T cell response. Conclusions about previously exposed vaccinees are limited because only six or seven AZD1222 recipients were SARS-CoV-2 seropositive at baseline. Reportedly, close to half of the unique spike-specific TCRs recognized epitopes lying outside the regions that are mutated in the B.1.351 and B.1.1.7 variants.

The CDR3 regions of human TCRbeta chains were analyzed by immunosequencing. Regarding the original processing steps: TCRs in the repertoires were matched against a reference library of SARS-CoV-2-specific TCRs that had been generated with the MIRA antigen-specificity platform. Breadth meant the fraction of unique TCRs that were SARS-CoV-2-associated, whereas depth meant the fraction of total T cells that were SARS-CoV-2-associated. Using the MIRA data, each spike-specific TCR was assigned both to the spike region to which the TCR was reactive and to a CD4 or CD8 class. Log10-transformed breadth and depth values were compared by one-way ANOVA with Sidak's multiple comparisons tests. The table was pulled from immuneACCESS by TCRdb, which kept in-frame rearrangements only. Such tables lose some clones; where checked, under half of the loss comes from unresolved V genes, and the rest has no known cause. D and trimming come from the DNA, and the V and J calls and clone size come from that table. The sample table shows about 96,000 clones, and 89% are seen once. The ten largest clones take up approximately 1.5% of the sample.

For this clone: Its specific antigen is unknown. No much larger clone is present one base from it, and per-base qualities are unavailable.

Measured from the cysteine to the phenylalanine, the CDR3 is 11 residues long. Only the CDR3 DNA stays, 33 bases, in frame from base 1. From a lookup of the germline V gene (reference sequence), CDR1 and CDR2 are GTSNPN and SVGIG. V is pared back by 7 bases and J by 2 bases, with 6 bases lying between the germline termini. The sample's time point, from its label and the paper: baseline before first vaccination. Samples from vaccinated people were obtained from the UK trials COV001 and COV002, which included a single-blind randomized controlled phase 2/3 trial of AZD1222 (ChAdOx1 nCoV-19) in healthy adults. Trial participant PBMC samples were collected at day 0 and day 28 after the second dose for TCRbeta chain sequencing.

The input for sequencing was peripheral blood, taken on day 0 of AZD1222 vaccination. The sequence was collected from an adult in good health. The chain is encoded by TRBV30 joined to TRBJ1-3, with the D gene not confidently named. The DNA sequence is given as TGTGCCTTCCTAACTGGAAACACCATATATTTT. Its translation is CAFLTGNTIYF.